This TCR beta chain was recovered during a study of T cells expressing NK-cell markers. Across the whole study: The authors derived TCR beta repertoires from sorted CD3+CD56+NKG2C+, CD3+CD56+NKG2C- and CD3+CD56-NKG2C+ T cells. HCMV seropositivity marked most of the eight sequenced donors; one was seronegative.

TCRdb reanalyzed the 5' RACE reads, giving one entry per CDR3 protein sequence and no DNA. The sample table sets out around 380,000 distinct CDR3 sequences. The study, taken as a whole, reports: HCMV specificity of the expanded NKG2C+ T cell clones stayed unclear.

Germline CDR1 and CDR2: SNHLY and FYNNEI. This CDR3 contains 12 residues. About this clonotype: Its antigen is not known.

The V and J genes are TRBV2 and TRBJ1-1; with no DNA, the TCRdb D assignment of TRBD1 cannot be verified. Sequenced sample: blood T cells: a sorted CD56 or NKG2C T cell subset, CD4+ or CD8+ T cells, or bulk PBMC T cells (not recorded which). The source of this sequence is a woman aged 45 to 65 in good health. The CDR3 region is CASSGVSRTGSF.